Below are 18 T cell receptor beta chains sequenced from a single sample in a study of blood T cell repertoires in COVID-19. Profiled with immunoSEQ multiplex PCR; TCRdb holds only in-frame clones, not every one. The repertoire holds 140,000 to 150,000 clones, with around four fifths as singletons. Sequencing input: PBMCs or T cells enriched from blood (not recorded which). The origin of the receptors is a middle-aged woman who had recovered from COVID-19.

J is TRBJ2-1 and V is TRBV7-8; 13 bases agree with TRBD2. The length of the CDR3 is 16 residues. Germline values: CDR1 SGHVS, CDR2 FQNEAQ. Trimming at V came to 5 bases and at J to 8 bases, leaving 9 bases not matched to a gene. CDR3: CASSPTGLAGLYEQFF. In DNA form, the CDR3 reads TGTGCCAGCAGCCCCACGGGACTAGCGGGATTATATGAGCAGTTCTTC.

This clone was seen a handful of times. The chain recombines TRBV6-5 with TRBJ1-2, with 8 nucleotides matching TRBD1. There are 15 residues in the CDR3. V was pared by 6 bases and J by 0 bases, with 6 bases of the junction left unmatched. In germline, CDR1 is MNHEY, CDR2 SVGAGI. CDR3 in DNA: TGTGCCAGCAGCACCGGGACAGGCCCTAACTATGGCTACACCTTC. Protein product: CASSTGTGPNYGYTF.

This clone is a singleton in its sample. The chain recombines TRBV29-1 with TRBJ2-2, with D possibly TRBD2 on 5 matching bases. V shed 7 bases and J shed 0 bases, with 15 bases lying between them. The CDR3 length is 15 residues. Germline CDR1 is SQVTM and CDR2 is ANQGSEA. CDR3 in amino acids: CSAGRGSTNTGELFF. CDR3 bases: TGCAGCGCCGGTCGGGGAAGTACGAACACCGGGGAGCTGTTTTTT.

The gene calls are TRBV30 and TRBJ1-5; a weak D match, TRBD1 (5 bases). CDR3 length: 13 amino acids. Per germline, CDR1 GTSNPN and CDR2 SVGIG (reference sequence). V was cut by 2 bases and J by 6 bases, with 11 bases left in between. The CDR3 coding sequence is TGTGCCTGGAGTCCGGGGGTGGGTCAGCCCCAGCATTTT. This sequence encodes CAWSPGVGQPQHF.

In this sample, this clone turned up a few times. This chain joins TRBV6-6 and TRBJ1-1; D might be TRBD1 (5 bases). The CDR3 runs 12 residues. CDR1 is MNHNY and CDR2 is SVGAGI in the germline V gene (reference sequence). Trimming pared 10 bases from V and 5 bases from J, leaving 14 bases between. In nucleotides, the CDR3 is TGTGCCATCAACGGGGGGGGGACTGAAGCTTTCTTT. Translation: CAINGGGTEAFF.

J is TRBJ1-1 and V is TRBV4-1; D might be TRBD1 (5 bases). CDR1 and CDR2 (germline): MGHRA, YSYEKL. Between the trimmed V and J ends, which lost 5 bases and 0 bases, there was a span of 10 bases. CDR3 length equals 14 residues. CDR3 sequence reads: CASSMGQMNTEAFF. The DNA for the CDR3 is TGCGCCAGCAGCATGGGGCAGATGAACACTGAAGCTTTCTTT.

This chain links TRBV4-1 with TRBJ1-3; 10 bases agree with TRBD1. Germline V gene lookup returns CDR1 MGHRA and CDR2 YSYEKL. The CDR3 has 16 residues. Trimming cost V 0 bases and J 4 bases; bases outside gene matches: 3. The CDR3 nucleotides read TGCGCCAGCAGCCAAGATGGGACAGGGGCGGGAAACACCATATATTTT. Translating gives CASSQDGTGAGNTIYF.

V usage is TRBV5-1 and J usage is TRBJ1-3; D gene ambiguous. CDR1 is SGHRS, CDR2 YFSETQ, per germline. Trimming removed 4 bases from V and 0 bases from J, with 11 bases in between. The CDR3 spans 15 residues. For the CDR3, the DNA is TGCGCCAGCAGCCCGGAGCTGAACTCTGGAAACACCATATATTTT. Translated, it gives CASSPELNSGNTIYF.

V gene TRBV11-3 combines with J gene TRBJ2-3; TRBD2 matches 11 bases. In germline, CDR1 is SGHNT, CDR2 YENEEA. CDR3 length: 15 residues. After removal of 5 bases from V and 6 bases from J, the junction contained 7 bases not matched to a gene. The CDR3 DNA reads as TGTGCCAGCAGCGTTAGCGGGGGGGCCGGCGATACGCAGTATTTT. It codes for CASSVSGGAGDTQYF. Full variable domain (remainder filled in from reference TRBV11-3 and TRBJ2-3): EAGVVQSPRYKIIEKKQPVAFWCNPISGHNTLYWYLQNLGQGPELLIRYENEEAVDDSQLPKDRFSAERLKGVDSTLKIQPAELGDSAVYLCASSVSGGAGDTQYFGPGTRLTVL.

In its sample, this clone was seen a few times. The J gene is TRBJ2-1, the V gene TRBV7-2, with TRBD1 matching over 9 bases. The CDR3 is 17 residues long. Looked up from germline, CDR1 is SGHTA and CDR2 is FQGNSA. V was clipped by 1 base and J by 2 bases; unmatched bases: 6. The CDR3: CASSLVSGTGPYNEQFF. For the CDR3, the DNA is TGTGCCAGCAGCTTAGTCTCCGGGACAGGGCCCTACAATGAGCAGTTCTTC.

CDR3 coding DNA: TGTGCCAGCAGCCCATCTGGGACTAGGAGCACAGATACGCAGTATTTT. It yields the protein CASSPSGTRSTDTQYF. The chain employs TRBV7-3 and TRBJ2-3; TRBD2 matches at 8 bases. The CDR3 is 16 amino acids. Germline CDR1 SGHTA, CDR2 FQGTGA. Trimming cost V 5 bases and J 0 bases; bases outside gene matches: 7.

CDR3 nucleotides: TGTGCCAGCAGCACTAACAATGAGCAGTTCTTC. Translating gives CASSTNNEQFF. The V gene is TRBV12-3 or TRBV12-4, the J gene TRBJ2-1; no clear D. Trimming left V 6 bases short and J 5 bases short, with 5 bases between. This CDR3 has 11 amino acids.

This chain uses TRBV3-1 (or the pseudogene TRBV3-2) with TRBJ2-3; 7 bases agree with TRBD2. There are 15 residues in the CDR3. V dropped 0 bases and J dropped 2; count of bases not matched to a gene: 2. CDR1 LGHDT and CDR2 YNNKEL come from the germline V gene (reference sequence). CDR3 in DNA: TGTGCCAGCAGCCAAGATGGGGACTACACAGATACGCAGTATTTT. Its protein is CASSQDGDYTDTQYF.

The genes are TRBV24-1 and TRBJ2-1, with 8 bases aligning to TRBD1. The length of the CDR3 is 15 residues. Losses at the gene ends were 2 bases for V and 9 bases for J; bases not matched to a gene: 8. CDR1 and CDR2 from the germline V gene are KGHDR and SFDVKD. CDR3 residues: CATSDSRTGRSEQFF. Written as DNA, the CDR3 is TGTGCCACCAGTGATTCCCGGACAGGGCGGAGTGAGCAGTTCTTC.

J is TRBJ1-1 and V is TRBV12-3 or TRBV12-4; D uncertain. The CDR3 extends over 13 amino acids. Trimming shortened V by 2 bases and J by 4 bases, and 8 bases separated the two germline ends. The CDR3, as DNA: TGTGCCAGCAGTTTAATTTTGAGCACTGAAGCTTTCTTT. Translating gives CASSLILSTEAFF.

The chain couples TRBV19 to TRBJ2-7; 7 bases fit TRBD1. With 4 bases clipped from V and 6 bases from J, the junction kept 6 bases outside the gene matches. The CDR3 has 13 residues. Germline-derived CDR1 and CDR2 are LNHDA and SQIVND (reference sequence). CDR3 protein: CASSKGGTPEQYF. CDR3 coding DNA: TGTGCCAGTAGTAAAGGGGGCACCCCCGAGCAGTACTTC.

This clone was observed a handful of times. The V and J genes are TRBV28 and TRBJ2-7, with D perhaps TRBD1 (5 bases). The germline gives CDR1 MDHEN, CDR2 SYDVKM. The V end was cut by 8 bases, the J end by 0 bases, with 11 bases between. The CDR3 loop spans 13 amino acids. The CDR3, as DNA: TGTGCCAGCCAAAAAGGGGACTCCTACGAGCAGTACTTC. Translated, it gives CASQKGDSYEQYF.

Here the CDR3 reads CASSGASGPDTEAFF. Here the CDR3 DNA reads TGTGCCAGCAGTGGGGCTTCAGGGCCGGACACTGAAGCTTTCTTT. The V and J genes are TRBV2 and TRBJ1-1, with D possibly TRBD1 on 5 matching bases. The CDR3 length is 15 residues. Per germline, CDR1 SNHLY and CDR2 FYNNEI. V dropped 4 bases and J dropped 3 bases, with 15 bases sitting between them.